Shown below are 29 T cell receptor beta chains from a single sample sequenced in a study of T cell responses to AZD1222 COVID-19 vaccine. Sequenced by immunoSEQ multiplex PCR; TCRdb stores in-frame clones only, minus some. The table shows about 86,000 clones, with about nine tenths occurring only once. The sequences come from peripheral blood, collected on day 0 of AZD1222 vaccination. The receptors derive from an adult in good health.

The rearrangement links TRBV12-3 or TRBV12-4 to TRBJ1-1; D is uncertain. The CDR3 covers 13 residues. Trimming took 3 bases from V and 6 from J, leaving 11 bases between them. The CDR3 reads CASSLVGRAEAFF. CDR3 coding DNA: TGTGCCAGCAGTTTGGTGGGCCGGGCTGAAGCTTTCTTT.

The J gene is TRBJ1-2, the V gene TRBV18, with 7 bases fitting TRBD1. The CDR3 covers 14 residues. After removal of 2 bases from V and 2 bases from J, the junction contained 2 bases not matched to a gene. Germline V gene data show CDR1 as KGHSH and CDR2 as LQKENI. The CDR3: CASSPEQGNYGYTF. The DNA of the CDR3 is TGTGCCAGCTCACCAGAACAGGGGAACTATGGCTACACCTTC.

V is TRBV7-2 and J is TRBJ2-7; 8 bases match TRBD1. The CDR3 is 15 amino acids. CDR1 is SGHTA, CDR2 FQGNSA, per germline. The V and J ends lost 4 bases and 0 bases, in that order; junction bases with no gene match: 5. The CDR3 DNA sequence: TGTGCCAGCAGCTCAAGACAGGGGAGCTCCTACGAGCAGTACTTC. Translating gives CASSSRQGSSYEQYF.

This chain links TRBV12-5 with TRBJ2-6; tentative D call: TRBD2 (6 bases). V was pared by 0 bases and J by 0 bases, with 15 bases between. The CDR3 loop spans 19 amino acids. Germline V gene lookup returns CDR1 LGHNT and CDR2 FRNRAP. CDR3 sequence: CASGLVLGEVRSGANVLTF. CDR3 DNA: TGTGCTAGTGGTTTGGTATTAGGGGAGGTTCGCTCTGGGGCCAACGTCCTGACTTTC. Together with reference TRBV12-5 and TRBJ2-6, the CDR3 gives the full variable domain: DARVTQTPRHKVTEMGQEVTMRCQPILGHNTVFWYRQTMMQGLELLAYFRNRAPLDDSGMPKDRFSAEMPDATLATLKIQPSEPRDSAVYFCASGLVLGEVRSGANVLTFGAGSRLTVL.

The gene calls are TRBV5-6 and TRBJ1-2, with TRBD1 as a possible D gene (5 bases). The length of the CDR3 is 15 residues. The V gene lost 2 bases and the J gene lost 4 bases, with 15 bases spanning the gap. Germline lookup yields CDR1 SGHDT and CDR2 YYEEEE. The CDR3 spells CASSFGGGQGYGYTF. CDR3 DNA: TGTGCCAGCAGCTTCGGTGGAGGGCAGGGCTATGGCTACACCTTC.

The rearrangement joins TRBV19 to TRBJ2-7; 8 bases align to TRBD2. CDR3 length equals 14 residues. Germline V gene data show CDR1 as LNHDA and CDR2 as SQIVND (reference sequence). Trimming took 1 base from V and 2 from J; bases not matched to a gene: 1. CDR3 amino acids: CASSIAGGPYEQYF. Here the CDR3 DNA reads TGTGCCAGTAGTATAGCGGGAGGGCCCTACGAGCAGTACTTC. Full variable domain (missing parts from reference TRBV19 and TRBJ2-7): DGGITQSPKYLFRKEGQNVTLSCEQNLNHDAMYWYRQDPGQGLRLIYYSQIVNDFQKGDIAEGYSVSREKKESFPLTVTSAQKNPTAFYLCASSIAGGPYEQYFGPGTRLTVT.

The chain carries TRBV15 and TRBJ2-7, with D possibly matching TRBD1 (6 bases). Germline V gives CDR1 LNHNV, CDR2 YYDKDF (reference sequence). The CDR3 has 15 amino acids. The V end lost 0 bases, the J end lost 3 bases, and 12 bases lay between the germline ends. CDR3 region: CATSRDKGTFYEQYF. The CDR3 bases are TGTGCCACCAGCAGAGATAAAGGGACATTCTACGAGCAGTACTTC.

The chain couples TRBV2 to TRBJ2-1; either TRBD1 or TRBD2 may supply D (5 bases each). CDR3 length: 14 residues. The V end lost 10 bases, the J end lost 9 bases, and 22 bases lay between the germline ends. Looked up from germline, CDR1 is SNHLY and CDR2 is FYNNEI. DNA of the CDR3: TGTGCCATCCCCCGTCTGGGACGGGATAGTGAGCAGTTCTTC. Translated: CAIPRLGRDSEQFF. Full variable domain (rest looked up from reference TRBV2 and TRBJ2-1): EPEVTQTPSHQVTQMGQEVILRCVPISNHLYFYWYRQILGQKVEFLVSFYNNEISEKSEIFDDQFSVERPDGSNFTLKIRSTKLEDSAMYFCAIPRLGRDSEQFFGPGTRLTVL.

The CDR3 nucleotides are TGTGCCAGCAGCTTGCCGGGTGAGGTACTAGGCTATGGCTACACCTTC. It codes for CASSLPGEVLGYGYTF. The genes are TRBV5-6 and TRBJ1-2; no firm D call. The length of the CDR3 is 16 residues. The V end lost 1 base, the J end lost 4 bases, and 17 bases lay between the germline ends. Germline V gene data show CDR1 as SGHDT and CDR2 as YYEEEE.

The rearrangement links TRBV9 to TRBJ2-3, with TRBD2 matching over 9 bases. J was trimmed by 1 base and V by 0 bases; bases with no gene match: 6. CDR1 and CDR2 (germline): SGDLS, YYNGEE. CDR3 length equals 17 residues. CDR3 DNA sequence: TGTGCCAGCAGCGTAGGTTTCTTAGCGGGGGGCACAGATACGCAGTATTTT. The encoded protein is CASSVGFLAGGTDTQYF.

The count of this clone is one. The rearrangement joins TRBV3-1 (or the pseudogene TRBV3-2) to TRBJ2-7; D unclear. CDR3 size: 12 residues. V was pared by 1 base and J by 2 bases, with 3 bases between. Germline V gene data show CDR1 as LGHDT and CDR2 as YNNKEL (reference sequence). In DNA form, the CDR3 reads TGTGCCAGCAGCCAAGTCCCCTACGAGCAGTACTTC. It is translated as CASSQVPYEQYF.

V gene TRBV18 combines with J gene TRBJ2-2; 11 bases align to TRBD2. This CDR3 contains 16 residues. The junction had 7 bases not matched to a gene; V was cut back by 6 bases and J by 4 bases. Germline V CDR1 and CDR2: KGHSH, LQKENI. DNA of the CDR3: TGTGCCAGCTCTCCTAGCGGGAGGCCGGGCACCGGGGAGCTGTTTTTT. This codes for CASSPSGRPGTGELFF.

This chain connects TRBV7-2 to TRBJ2-7; tentative D call: TRBD1 (5 bases). Trimming cost V 1 base and J 5 bases, with 9 bases left between them. The CDR3 has 13 amino acids. Germline V gene data show CDR1 as SGHTA and CDR2 as FQGNSA. The CDR3 loop reads CASSLVGQNEQYF. The CDR3 DNA follows: TGTGCCAGCAGCTTAGTGGGGCAGAACGAGCAGTACTTC.

This chain connects TRBV5-1 to TRBJ2-1, with 7 bases matching TRBD1. The junction had 11 bases not matched to a gene; V was cut back by 3 bases and J by 5 bases. The CDR3 sequence is 16 residues long. Germline CDR1 and CDR2: SGHRS and YFSETQ. Here the CDR3 DNA reads TGCGCCAGCAGCTACCCCGGGACAGCCGGCAACAATGAGCAGTTCTTC. It is translated as CASSYPGTAGNNEQFF.

The V and J genes are TRBV5-1 and TRBJ1-4, with TRBD1 identical over 7 bases. The germline V gene has CDR1 SGHRS and CDR2 YFSETQ. Unmatched junction bases numbered 10, after V lost 4 bases and J lost 7 bases. This CDR3 has 15 residues. CDR3 residues: CASSLLTGLGEKLFF. The CDR3 region has the DNA TGCGCCAGCAGCCTTCTGACAGGGCTGGGTGAAAAACTGTTTTTT.

The chain has TRBV6-2 or TRBV6-3 and TRBJ1-2; D is perhaps TRBD1 (5 bases). The germline V and J ends were trimmed by 1 base and 2 bases, with 5 bases remaining between them. This CDR3 has 13 residues. CDR1 and CDR2 from the germline V gene are MNHEY and SVGEGT. CDR3 DNA: TGTGCCAGCAGTTACTGGGGGAACTATGGCTACACCTTC. Encoded protein: CASSYWGNYGYTF.

V is TRBV5-1 and J is TRBJ2-3; TRBD2 agrees at 10 bases. There are 16 residues in the CDR3. The trim removed 1 base at V and 0 bases at J, leaving 2 bases unmatched. Germline V gene data show CDR1 as SGHRS and CDR2 as YFSETQ. Here the CDR3 reads CASSLLTSGSTDTQYF. CDR3 in DNA: TGCGCCAGCAGCTTGTTGACTAGCGGGAGCACAGATACGCAGTATTTT. Full variable domain (outside the CDR3, taken from reference TRBV5-1 and TRBJ2-3): KAGVTQTPRYLIKTRGQQVTLSCSPISGHRSVSWYQQTPGQGLQFLFEYFSETQRNKGNFPGRFSGRQFSNSRSEMNVSTLELGDSALYLCASSLLTSGSTDTQYFGPGTRLTVL.

The sample holds a few counts of this clone. The chain recombines TRBV12-5 with TRBJ2-2, with TRBD2 matching over 7 bases. The CDR3 consists of 16 residues. The V gene's germline CDR1 is LGHNT and CDR2 FRNRAP. The V and J ends lost 0 bases and 1 base, in that order; junction bases with no gene match: 2. The CDR3 DNA sequence: TGTGCTAGTGGTTTGGTAGTAGCGGGGAACACCGGGGAGCTGTTTTTT. The encoded protein is CASGLVVAGNTGELFF.

The chain uses TRBV14 and TRBJ1-3; no definite D call. With 0 bases removed from V and 0 bases from J, the gap between germline ends came to 15 bases. The CDR3 consists of 18 residues. The germline CDR1 and CDR2 sequences are SGHDN and FVKESK. This CDR3 is CASSQDSLSATSGNTIYF. CDR3 DNA: TGTGCCAGCAGCCAAGACAGCTTGTCGGCAACCTCTGGAAACACCATATATTTT.

This sequence joins TRBV18 and TRBJ2-7; TRBD2 agrees at 8 bases. The CDR3 spans 15 residues. Germline CDR1 and CDR2: KGHSH and LQKENI. V shed 5 bases, J shed 5 bases, and the junction held 11 bases outside the gene matches. CDR3 sequence reads: CASSLIAGSLDEQYF. CDR3 nucleotides: TGTGCCAGCTCATTAATAGCGGGATCCCTCGACGAGCAGTACTTC.

The chain links TRBV11-3 to TRBJ2-2, with D unresolved. V was shortened by 5 bases and J by 3 bases, with 16 bases between the two germline ends. This CDR3 has 16 residues. Germline lookup yields CDR1 SGHNT and CDR2 YENEEA. The CDR3 nucleotides read TGTGCCAGCAGCACCGAATGGGGAAGATACACCGGGGAGCTGTTTTTT. Its protein product is CASSTEWGRYTGELFF.

The V call is TRBV11-2, the J call TRBJ2-3, with a tentative D call TRBD2 (6 bases). V was trimmed by 3 bases and J by 4 bases, leaving 11 bases between them. The germline V gene encodes CDR1 SGHAT and CDR2 FQNNGV. CDR3 length: 14 amino acids. The DNA of the CDR3 is TGTGCCAGCAGCTTCTCCCGACTAGCAGATACGCAGTATTTT. Protein: CASSFSRLADTQYF.

This clone was counted only a few times. The gene calls are TRBV5-6 and TRBJ2-1, with a possible D match to TRBD1 (6 bases). Germline V gives CDR1 SGHDT, CDR2 YYEEEE. This CDR3 is built from 11 residues. The V gene lost 4 bases and the J gene lost 9 bases, with 8 bases spanning the gap. CDR3 in amino acids: CASSLDSEQFF. The CDR3, as DNA: TGTGCCAGCAGCCTGGACAGTGAGCAGTTCTTC.

The rearrangement links TRBV29-1 to TRBJ1-1; D unresolved. This CDR3 is 13 amino acids long. Germline lookup yields CDR1 SQVTM and CDR2 ANQGSEA. Trimming stripped 7 bases from V and 1 base from J, with 13 bases between. CDR3 residues: CSASSGQNTEAFF. The CDR3 DNA reads as TGCAGCGCCTCGAGTGGTCAGAACACTGAAGCTTTCTTT.

This chain links TRBV30 with TRBJ2-4; TRBD1 matches at 8 bases. Per the germline V gene, CDR1 is GTSNPN and CDR2 is SVGIG (reference sequence). The CDR3 is made up of 15 amino acids. J was trimmed by 6 bases and V by 4 bases; bases with no gene match: 11. The CDR3 DNA follows: TGTGCCTGGAAACCACGGACAGGGATCGGAAACATTCAGTACTTC. It codes for CAWKPRTGIGNIQYF.

This chain connects TRBV3-1 (or the pseudogene TRBV3-2) to TRBJ1-2; D is uncertain. V lost 4 bases to trimming and J lost 4 bases, with 10 bases between them. This CDR3 spans 13 amino acids. Germline CDR1 reads LGHDT; CDR2 reads YNNKEL (reference sequence). CDR3 amino acids: CASSRRGSYGYTF. CDR3 sequence (DNA): TGTGCCAGCAGCCGCAGAGGAAGCTATGGCTACACCTTC.

The sample holds one count of this clone. The J gene is TRBJ2-1, the V gene TRBV28; weak D call: TRBD1 (5 bases). Germline values: CDR1 MDHEN, CDR2 SYDVKM. Trimming pared 7 bases from V and 6 bases from J, leaving 19 bases between. The CDR3 consists of 15 residues. CDR3 sequence: CASILTGSRGNEQFF. CDR3 nucleotide sequence: TGTGCCAGCATCCTTACAGGAAGCCGAGGCAATGAGCAGTTCTTC.

The rearrangement links TRBV5-8 to TRBJ1-2; D is unresolved. The CDR3 is 14 amino acids. The V gene's germline CDR1 is SGHTS and CDR2 YDEGEE. Trimming took off 0 bases at V and 8 bases at J, with 14 bases between the two ends. The CDR3 is CASSLGLSPRGYTF. CDR3 nucleotides: TGTGCCAGCAGCTTGGGACTTTCCCCCCGGGGCTACACCTTC.

The chain couples TRBV14 to TRBJ2-7; D is uncertain. Germline CDR1 SGHDN, CDR2 FVKESK. The CDR3 spans 13 residues. V gave up 5 bases and J gave up 3 bases, with 11 bases separating them. Here the CDR3 reads CASSIGPNYEQYF. The CDR3 region has the DNA TGTGCCAGCAGCATAGGACCCAACTACGAGCAGTACTTC.